This T cell receptor beta chain was retrieved from a study of blood T cell repertoires in COVID-19. Sequenced by immunoSEQ multiplex PCR; TCRdb stores in-frame clones only, minus some. The sample has roughly 370,000 clones; about 83% are singletons. Trimming removed 8 bases at V and 12 bases at J, with 17 bases between. Germline CDR1 and CDR2: MNHEY and SVGAGI. CDR3 length: 11 amino acids. This clone was found once. The rearrangement joins TRBV6-5 to TRBJ2-7; the D gene is possibly TRBD2 (7 bases). This receptor was identified in a woman in her 50s who had recovered from COVID-19. The sequenced material came from PBMCs or T cells enriched from blood (not recorded which). The CDR3: CASGGAGAAYF. In nucleotides, the CDR3 is TGTGCCAGCGGGGGTGCGGGGGCCGCGTACTTC.